This TCR beta chain emerged from a study of blood T cells in healthy people across ages. With 0 bases clipped from V and 7 bases from J, the junction kept 3 bases outside the gene matches. Germline lookup yields CDR1 SNHLY and CDR2 FYNNEI. There are 14 residues in the CDR3. Then a second PCR, running roughly 7 to 11 cycles, was carried out with a sample-barcoded 5' primer and a J-beta primer mix. TCRdb passed the 5' RACE reads through MiXCR, listing each CDR3 protein once. Among about 1.4 million distinct CDR3 sequences listed, 59% were seen once. This clonotype was obtained from a man between 18 and 29 years old in good health. J is TRBJ1-2 and V is TRBV2; 9 bases map to TRBD1. Material: blood. The CDR3 is CASSEARQGVGYTF. In DNA, the CDR3 is TGTGCCAGCAGTGAAGCGCGACAGGGGGTTGGCTACACCTTC.